A single sample is the source of the 10 T cell receptor beta chains below, sequenced in a study of T cell responses to AZD1222 COVID-19 vaccine. Libraries were prepared by immunoSEQ multiplex PCR; TCRdb keeps only in-frame clonotypes and omits some of them. Counted here are under 150,000 clones, about 90% occurring once; the ten biggest clones make up over 0.95%. This sample comprised peripheral blood, obtained on day 0 of AZD1222 vaccination. The receptor source for this set is an adult in good health.

The chain links TRBV28 to TRBJ2-7; 8 bases are a match to TRBD2. The CDR3 is 13 residues long. The V gene end was trimmed by 4 bases and the J gene end by 3 bases; junction bases not matched to a gene: 2. The V gene's germline CDR1 is MDHEN and CDR2 SYDVKM. This chain's CDR3 is CASSSTSGYEQYF. The CDR3 region has the DNA TGTGCCAGCAGTTCCACTAGCGGCTACGAGCAGTACTTC. Supplemented by reference TRBV28 and TRBJ2-7, the full variable domain reads DVKVTQSSRYLVKRTGEKVFLECVQDMDHENMFWYRQDPGLGLRLIYFSYDVKMKEKGDIPEGYSVSREKKERFSLILESASTNQTSMYLCASSSTSGYEQYFGPGTRLTVT.

This clone has only one observation. The chain is built from TRBV6-6 and TRBJ1-6; no reliable D call. CDR3 length: 15 residues. Germline CDR1 is MNHNY and CDR2 is SVGAGI (reference sequence). The V and J ends lost 1 base and 0 bases respectively, with 4 bases between them. CDR3 sequence reads: CASSYYSSYNSPLHF. CDR3 DNA: TGTGCCAGCAGTTACTACAGCTCCTATAATTCACCCCTCCACTTT.

CDR3 nucleotides: TGTGCCAGCGGAATAGAAAGCGGAAGCTCCTACAATGAGCAGTTCTTC. It specifies CASGIESGSSYNEQFF. The chain uses TRBV27 and TRBJ2-1; D might be TRBD2 (5 bases). The CDR3 has 16 residues. V lost 8 bases, J lost 0 bases, and 17 bases lay in between. Germline lookup yields CDR1 MNHEY and CDR2 SMNVEV (reference sequence).

This clone was seen a handful of times. This rearrangement joins TRBV12-5 to TRBJ2-7, with 8 bases lining up with TRBD1. CDR3 length: 14 amino acids. The germline gives CDR1 LGHNT, CDR2 FRNRAP. V lost 3 bases to trimming and J lost 5 bases; unmatched junction nucleotides: 6. The chain's CDR3 is CASGLGDRGHEQYF. The DNA of the CDR3 is TGTGCTAGTGGTTTAGGCGACAGGGGCCACGAGCAGTACTTC. The full variable domain, rest sourced from reference TRBV12-5 and TRBJ2-7, is DARVTQTPRHKVTEMGQEVTMRCQPILGHNTVFWYRQTMMQGLELLAYFRNRAPLDDSGMPKDRFSAEMPDATLATLKIQPSEPRDSAVYFCASGLGDRGHEQYFGPGTRLTVT.

The J gene is TRBJ2-3, the V gene TRBV5-1; D is unclear. This CDR3 has 12 amino acids. Trimming took off 0 bases at V and 5 bases at J, with 4 bases between the two ends. Germline values: CDR1 SGHRS, CDR2 YFSETQ. CDR3 region: CASSLAIDTQYF. CDR3 bases: TGCGCCAGCAGCTTGGCGATAGATACGCAGTATTTT.

The chain is built from TRBV28 and TRBJ2-2; D is undetermined. The CDR3 covers 14 residues. Germline values: CDR1 MDHEN, CDR2 SYDVKM. The V and J ends lost 1 base and 6 bases respectively, with 9 bases between them. CDR3 nucleotide sequence: TGTGCCAGCAGTTTATCGGCAGGAGCCGGGGAGCTGTTTTTT. Translated, it gives CASSLSAGAGELFF.

CDR3 DNA: TGTGCCAGCAGCCAAGCGCTAGCGGGTTACAATGAGCAGTTCTTC. Amino acid sequence: CASSQALAGYNEQFF. The V call is TRBV3-1 (or the pseudogene TRBV3-2), the J call TRBJ2-1, with TRBD2 matching 8 bases. The V and J ends lost 1 base and 4 bases, in that order; junction bases with no gene match: 3. The CDR3 contains 15 residues. CDR1 and CDR2 from the germline V gene are LGHDT and YNNKEL (reference sequence).

This sequence joins TRBV2 and TRBJ1-5; D gene uncertain. CDR3 length: 13 amino acids. The V end lost 11 bases, the J end lost 3 bases, and 14 bases lay between the germline ends. Germline V lookup: CDR1 SNHLY, CDR2 FYNNEI. The DNA for the CDR3 is TGTGCCGGCCACCGGGAGCTCAATCAGCCCCAGCATTTT. It encodes CAGHRELNQPQHF.

The chain carries TRBV28 and TRBJ2-7; either TRBD1 or TRBD2 may supply D (6 bases each). Germline CDR1 MDHEN, CDR2 SYDVKM. The CDR3 totals 13 residues. V lost 2 bases to trimming and J lost 9 bases, with 14 bases between them. The CDR3, as DNA: TGTGCCAGCAGTTTAGACCCCAGGGGAGGGCAGTACTTC. This translates into CASSLDPRGGQYF.

The gene calls are TRBV30 and TRBJ1-2; 7 bases align to TRBD1. The CDR3 totals 13 residues. From germline, CDR1 is GTSNPN and CDR2 SVGIG (reference sequence). Losses at the gene ends were 1 base for V and 8 bases for J; bases not matched to a gene: 7. DNA for the CDR3: TGTGCCTGGAGTGGACAGGGTCGAGGAGGCTACACCTTC. It codes for CAWSGQGRGGYTF.